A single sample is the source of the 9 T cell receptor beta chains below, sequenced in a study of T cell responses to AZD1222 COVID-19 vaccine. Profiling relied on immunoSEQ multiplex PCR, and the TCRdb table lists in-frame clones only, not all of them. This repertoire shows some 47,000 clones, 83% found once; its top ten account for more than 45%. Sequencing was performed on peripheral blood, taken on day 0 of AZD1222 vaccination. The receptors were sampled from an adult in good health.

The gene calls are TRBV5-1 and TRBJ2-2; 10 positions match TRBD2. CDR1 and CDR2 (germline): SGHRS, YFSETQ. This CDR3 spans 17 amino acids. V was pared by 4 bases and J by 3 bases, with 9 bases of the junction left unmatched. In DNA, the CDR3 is TGCGCCAGCAGCGAATCCTGGAGCGGGAGGGACACCGGGGAGCTGTTTTTT. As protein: CASSESWSGRDTGELFF.

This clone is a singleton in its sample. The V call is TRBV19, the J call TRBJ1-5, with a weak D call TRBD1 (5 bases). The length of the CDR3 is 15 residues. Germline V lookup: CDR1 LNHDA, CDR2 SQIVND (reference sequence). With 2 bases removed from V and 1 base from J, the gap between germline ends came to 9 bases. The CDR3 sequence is CASSISDRSNQPQHF. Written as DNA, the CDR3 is TGTGCCAGTAGTATATCAGACAGAAGCAATCAGCCCCAGCATTTT.

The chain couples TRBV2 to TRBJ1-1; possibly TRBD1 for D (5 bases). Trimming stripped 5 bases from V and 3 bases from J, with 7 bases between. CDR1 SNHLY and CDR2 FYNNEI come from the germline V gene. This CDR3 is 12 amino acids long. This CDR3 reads CASSPGHTEAFF. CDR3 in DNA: TGTGCCAGCAGTCCAGGGCACACTGAAGCTTTCTTT.

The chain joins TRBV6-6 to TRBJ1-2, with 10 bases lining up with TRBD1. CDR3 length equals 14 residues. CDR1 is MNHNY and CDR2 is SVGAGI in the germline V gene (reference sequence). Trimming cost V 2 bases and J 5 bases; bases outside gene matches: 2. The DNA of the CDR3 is TGTGCCAGCAGTTACACGGACAGGGGGTATGGCTACACCTTC. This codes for CASSYTDRGYGYTF.

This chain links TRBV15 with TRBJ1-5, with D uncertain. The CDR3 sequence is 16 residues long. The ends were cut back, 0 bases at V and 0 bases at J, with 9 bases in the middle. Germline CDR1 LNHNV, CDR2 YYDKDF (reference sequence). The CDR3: CATSRDTEYSNQPQHF. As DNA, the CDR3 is TGTGCCACCAGCAGAGATACGGAGTATAGCAATCAGCCCCAGCATTTT. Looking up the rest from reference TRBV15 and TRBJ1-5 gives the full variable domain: DAMVIQNPRYQVTQFGKPVTLSCSQTLNHNVMYWYQQKSSQAPKLLFHYYDKDFNNEADTPDNFQSRRPNTSFCFLDIRSPGLGDTAMYLCATSRDTEYSNQPQHFGDGTRLSIL.

The CDR3 nucleotides are TGCAGCGTCTCTTCCGGGACAGCGGTCTCCGAGCAGTACTTC. Its translation is CSVSSGTAVSEQYF. This chain joins TRBV29-1 and TRBJ2-7; 7 positions agree with TRBD1. Looked up from germline, CDR1 is SQVTM and CDR2 is ANQGSEA. Losses at the gene ends were 6 bases for V and 6 bases for J; bases not matched to a gene: 14. This CDR3 comprises 14 residues.

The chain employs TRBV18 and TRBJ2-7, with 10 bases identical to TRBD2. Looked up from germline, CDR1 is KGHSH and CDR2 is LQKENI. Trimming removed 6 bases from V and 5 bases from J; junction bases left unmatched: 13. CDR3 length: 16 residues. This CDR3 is CASSHGPRTSGHEQYF. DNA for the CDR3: TGTGCCAGCTCCCACGGTCCTCGGACTAGCGGACACGAGCAGTACTTC. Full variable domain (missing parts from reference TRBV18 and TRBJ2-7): NAGVMQNPRHLVRRRGQEARLRCSPMKGHSHVYWYRQLPEEGLKFMVYLQKENIIDESGMPKERFSAEFPKEGPSILRIQQVVRGDSAAYFCASSHGPRTSGHEQYFGPGTRLTVT.

The CDR3 here is CASSRTESYEQYF. As DNA, the CDR3 is TGTGCCAGCAGCAGGACTGAGTCCTACGAGCAGTACTTC. The J gene is TRBJ2-7, the V gene TRBV11-3; D might be TRBD2 (5 bases). Trimming shortened V by 5 bases and J by 1 base, and 9 bases separated the two germline ends. CDR1 is SGHNT and CDR2 is YENEEA in the germline V gene. The CDR3 extends over 13 amino acids. The entire variable domain, with the rest obtained from reference TRBV11-3 and TRBJ2-7, is as follows: EAGVVQSPRYKIIEKKQPVAFWCNPISGHNTLYWYLQNLGQGPELLIRYENEEAVDDSQLPKDRFSAERLKGVDSTLKIQPAELGDSAVYLCASSRTESYEQYFGPGTRLTVT.

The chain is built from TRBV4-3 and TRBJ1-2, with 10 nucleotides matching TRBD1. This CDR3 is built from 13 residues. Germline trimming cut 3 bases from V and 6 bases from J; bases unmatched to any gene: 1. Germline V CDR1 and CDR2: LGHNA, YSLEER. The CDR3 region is CASSQGTGDGYTF. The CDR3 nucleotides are TGCGCCAGCAGCCAGGGGACAGGGGATGGCTACACCTTC.